The 28 T cell receptor beta chains presented below share a single source sample, sequenced in a study of cytomegalovirus exposure and HLA in healthy donors. TCRdb's table, derived via immunoSEQ multiplex PCR, lists solely in-frame clones and lacks some. This sample yields some 330,000 clones, of which 86% are seen a single time; under 0.85% belongs to the top ten. Sequencing was performed on PBMCs. The receptor source for this set is a woman younger than 30 in good health and CMV-seronegative.

The chain combines TRBV6-5 with TRBJ2-1; 9 bases agree with TRBD2. Per germline, CDR1 MNHEY and CDR2 SVGAGI. The trim removed 7 bases at V and 12 bases at J, leaving 16 bases unmatched. The length of the CDR3 is 15 residues. The CDR3 coding sequence is TGTGCCAGCACAACGGGAAGCGGGGGGAAAAGCGGGCAGTTCTTC. It translates to CASTTGSGGKSGQFF.

The V and J genes are TRBV7-2 and TRBJ2-4, with D possibly TRBD2 on 5 matching bases. The CDR3 has 18 amino acids. V lost 4 bases and J lost 0, with 19 bases in between. Germline V gives CDR1 SGHTA, CDR2 FQGNSA. This chain's CDR3 is CASSSYSSGSIAKNIQYF. CDR3 nucleotides: TGTGCCAGCAGCTCATACTCTTCGGGGTCTATAGCCAAAAACATTCAGTACTTC.

This rearrangement joins TRBV18 to TRBJ1-4, with D possibly matching TRBD1 (5 bases). The CDR3 is made up of 14 amino acids. The germline gives CDR1 KGHSH, CDR2 LQKENI. V gave up 2 bases and J gave up 10 bases, with 14 bases separating them. The CDR3 DNA sequence: TGTGCCAGCTCACCAGAGGAGGGACGCGGAAAACTGTTTTTT. Its protein is CASSPEEGRGKLFF.

The V gene is TRBV4-2, the J gene TRBJ2-1; D unresolved. This CDR3 region has 13 residues. The V gene's germline CDR1 is LGHNA and CDR2 YNFKEQ. V was shortened by 1 base and J by 12 bases, with 13 bases between the two germline ends. The CDR3, as DNA: TGTGCCAGCAGCCAAGGCCTTAATGCCGGGCAGTTCTTC. As protein: CASSQGLNAGQFF.

The chain joins TRBV5-1 to TRBJ2-2; D might be TRBD2 (6 bases). The germline V and J ends were trimmed by 2 bases and 4 bases, with 15 bases remaining between them. This CDR3 is 16 amino acids long. Germline V CDR1 and CDR2: SGHRS, YFSETQ. The CDR3 reads CASSLNEAEGTGELFF. The CDR3 DNA reads TGCGCCAGCAGCTTAAATGAGGCGGAGGGCACCGGGGAGCTGTTTTTT.

V gene TRBV9 combines with J gene TRBJ2-2, with 7 bases that match TRBD2. The CDR3 loop spans 16 amino acids. Germline V gene sequence: CDR1 SGDLS, CDR2 YYNGEE. V lost 4 bases, J lost 1 base, and 7 bases stayed unmatched. CDR3 in amino acids: CASSSRAGKNTGELFF. The CDR3 DNA reads TGTGCCAGCAGCTCTAGAGCGGGGAAGAACACCGGGGAGCTGTTTTTT.

This clone was recorded once. An end of the junction does not agree with germline; a read error may underlie this. The gene calls are TRBV18 and TRBJ2-2, with D possibly TRBD2 on 6 matching bases. The CDR3 is 16 amino acids. Germline V gene lookup returns CDR1 KGHSH and CDR2 LQKENI. The CDR3 region is CASSPLPGETTEELFF. Here the CDR3 DNA reads TGTGCCAGCTCACCACTCCCGGGAGAGACCACCGAGGAGCTGTTTTTT.

This sequence joins TRBV4-3 and TRBJ1-3; 7 positions agree with TRBD1. In germline, CDR1 is LGHNA, CDR2 YSLEER. The V gene end was trimmed by 6 bases and the J gene end by 2 bases; junction bases not matched to a gene: 7. The CDR3 spans 15 residues. CDR3 in DNA: TGCGCCAGCAGAACACTAGGGGGCGCTGGAAACACCATATATTTT. This translates into CASRTLGGAGNTIYF.

This chain uses TRBV27 with TRBJ2-7; 7 nucleotides line up with TRBD2. CDR1 is MNHEY and CDR2 is SMNVEV in the germline V gene (reference sequence). This CDR3 region has 14 residues. The V segment lost 5 bases and the J segment 3 bases; nucleotides outside the gene matches: 7. CDR3: CASSPGLGYYEQYF. The CDR3 DNA is TGTGCCAGCAGTCCTGGACTAGGGTACTACGAGCAGTACTTC.

The rearrangement joins TRBV5-7 to TRBJ2-2, with a tentative D call TRBD1 (5 bases). TRBV5-7 is assigned to the ORF class and has an uncertain function. The CDR3 length is 14 residues. Trimming removed 4 bases from V and 3 bases from J, with 10 bases in between. The CDR3 sequence is CASSPDSYTGELFF. The CDR3 DNA sequence: TGTGCCAGCAGCCCAGACAGCTACACCGGGGAGCTGTTTTTT.

The V call is TRBV2, the J call TRBJ2-1, with 7 bases matching TRBD2. The CDR3 covers 17 residues. J gave up 0 bases and V 8 bases, and 13 bases lay outside the gene matches. CDR1 SNHLY and CDR2 FYNNEI come from the germline V gene. Here the CDR3 DNA reads TGTGCCAGCCCTTTACCGGGAGGCCGGAGCTCCTACAATGAGCAGTTCTTC. The encoded protein is CASPLPGGRSSYNEQFF.

This clone was seen just once. This chain connects TRBV9 to TRBJ2-7; 14 nucleotides match TRBD2. J gave up 7 bases and V 4 bases, and 10 bases lay outside the gene matches. CDR3 length: 16 residues. Germline loops: CDR1 SGDLS, CDR2 YYNGEE. CDR3 loop: CASSPYGTSGSGEQYF. CDR3 nucleotides: TGTGCCAGCAGCCCGTACGGGACTAGCGGGAGTGGTGAGCAGTACTTC.

The V and J genes are TRBV5-1 and TRBJ2-7; TRBD1 matches 7 bases. Looked up from germline, CDR1 is SGHRS and CDR2 is YFSETQ. The CDR3 has 15 amino acids. J gave up 5 bases and V 4 bases, and 12 bases lay outside the gene matches. The CDR3: CASSSPYATGDEQYF. CDR3 nucleotide sequence: TGCGCCAGCAGCAGCCCCTACGCCACAGGGGACGAGCAGTACTTC.

This clone was observed at least ten times. The chain joins TRBV6-5 to TRBJ2-7; tentative D call: TRBD2 (5 bases). Germline CDR1 MNHEY, CDR2 SVGAGI. This CDR3 comprises 14 residues. V was pared by 4 bases and J by 1 base, with 11 bases between. CDR3 DNA sequence: TGTGCCAGCAGTTCAGGACTCGGGTCCTACGAGCAGTACTTC. Its translation: CASSSGLGSYEQYF.

The chain couples TRBV10-2 to TRBJ1-2, with unresolved D. The CDR3 has 16 amino acids. V was pared by 2 bases and J by 6 bases, with 19 bases between. CDR1 and CDR2 from the germline V gene are WSHSY and SAAADI. The CDR3 DNA sequence: TGCGCCAGCAGTGAGCCTCATGAACCGTCCGGGGATGGCTACACCTTC. It yields the protein CASSEPHEPSGDGYTF.

The rearrangement uses TRBV28 and TRBJ1-2; maybe TRBD1 (5 bases). From germline, CDR1 is MDHEN and CDR2 SYDVKM. The V end was cut by 1 base, the J end by 7 bases, with 19 bases between. The CDR3 spans 16 residues. Written as DNA, the CDR3 is TGTGCCAGCAGTTTATACCCGACGGGGGGGGTGTCTGGCTACACCTTC. Its translation is CASSLYPTGGVSGYTF.

The chain carries TRBV18 and TRBJ1-1, with a possible D match to TRBD1 (5 bases). The CDR3 covers 11 residues. The V gene lost 3 bases and the J gene lost 9 bases, with 8 bases spanning the gap. Germline CDR1 KGHSH, CDR2 LQKENI. The CDR3 nucleotides read TGTGCCAGCTCACCGGGGCGCCAAGCTTTCTTT. Translating it yields CASSPGRQAFF.

This chain connects TRBV6-4 to TRBJ2-1; 8 bases are shared with TRBD1. Germline CDR1 is MRHNA and CDR2 is SNTAGT. V gave up 5 bases and J gave up 9 bases; unmatched junction bases: 6. The length of the CDR3 is 13 residues. The CDR3 coding sequence is TGTGCCAGCAGTCCGACAGGGGTTGGTGAGCAGTTCTTC. Translated: CASSPTGVGEQFF.

This clone was observed a few times. The chain joins TRBV11-2 to TRBJ2-1, with 10 bases lining up with TRBD2. The V gene end was trimmed by 1 base and the J gene end by 15 bases; junction bases not matched to a gene: 9. Looked up from germline, CDR1 is SGHAT and CDR2 is FQNNGV. This CDR3 is 14 amino acids long. CDR3 amino acids: CASSLGLAGALLFF. DNA of the CDR3: TGTGCCAGCAGCTTAGGGCTAGCGGGAGCCCTTCTGTTCTTC.

The chain is built from TRBV14 and TRBJ1-4; D is undetermined. CDR3 length equals 16 residues. With 0 bases removed from V and 10 bases from J, the gap between germline ends came to 18 bases. Germline values: CDR1 SGHDN, CDR2 FVKESK. CDR3 loop: CASSQEPVVAGLKLFF. CDR3 nucleotides: TGTGCCAGCAGCCAAGAGCCGGTAGTTGCGGGCCTAAAACTGTTTTTT. The full variable domain, with the rest looked up from reference TRBV14 and TRBJ1-4, is EAGVTQFPSHSVIEKGQTVTLRCDPISGHDNLYWYRRVMGKEIKFLLHFVKESKQDESGMPNNRFLAERTGGTYSTLKVQPAELEDSGVYFCASSQEPVVAGLKLFFGSGTQLSVL.

In its sample, this clone was seen a few times. The chain joins TRBV4-1 to TRBJ1-1; D unclear. Germline CDR1 reads MGHRA; CDR2 reads YSYEKL. The V and J ends lost 0 bases and 0 bases respectively, with 11 bases between them. The CDR3 loop spans 16 amino acids. As DNA, the CDR3 is TGCGCCAGCAGCCAAGATAATTGGCAGATGAACACTGAAGCTTTCTTT. Its protein is CASSQDNWQMNTEAFF.

J is TRBJ1-5 and V is TRBV21-1. TRBV21-1 is a recognized pseudogene. This CDR3 has 16 amino acids. CDR3 bases: TGTGCCAGCCCTCGGCGGGGGGCGCGGCCCTATCAGCCCCAGCATTTT. It is translated as CASPRRGARPYQPQHF.

The rearrangement joins TRBV28 to TRBJ2-4; possible D gene TRBD1, 5 bases. CDR3 size: 17 residues. Trimming removed 5 bases at V and 1 base at J, with 18 bases between. CDR1 MDHEN and CDR2 SYDVKM come from the germline V gene. The CDR3 protein is CASSPGLGPLAKNIQYF. For the CDR3, the DNA is TGTGCCAGCAGTCCAGGGCTTGGCCCCCTCGCCAAAAACATTCAGTACTTC.

This chain connects TRBV27 to TRBJ2-7; D is undetermined. The germline V gene encodes CDR1 MNHEY and CDR2 SMNVEV (reference sequence). The CDR3 has 13 amino acids. V shed 2 bases and J shed 2 bases, with 7 bases lying between them. CDR3 sequence (DNA): TGTGCCAGCAGTTTAACGGTGACCTACGAGCAGTACTTC. Translation: CASSLTVTYEQYF.

This chain uses TRBV19 with TRBJ1-2; 7 positions agree with TRBD1. Germline V lookup: CDR1 LNHDA, CDR2 SQIVND (reference sequence). V trimming: 6 bases; J trimming: 0 bases; junction bases outside the gene matches: 7. The CDR3 is 15 amino acids. CDR3 protein: CASRKDRPANYGYTF. CDR3 sequence (DNA): TGTGCCAGTAGGAAGGACAGGCCTGCTAACTATGGCTACACCTTC.

The chain recombines TRBV30 with TRBJ1-4; no clear D. The CDR3 extends over 13 amino acids. The germline CDR1 and CDR2 sequences are GTSNPN and SVGIG (reference sequence). With 3 bases removed from V and 3 bases from J, the gap between germline ends came to 8 bases. The CDR3 sequence is CAWSSGANEKLFF. CDR3 bases: TGTGCCTGGAGCTCCGGGGCTAATGAAAAACTGTTTTTT.

The chain recombines TRBV5-1 with TRBJ2-5; 8 bases match TRBD1. The junction had 3 bases not matched to a gene; V was cut back by 3 bases and J by 5 bases. Looked up from germline, CDR1 is SGHRS and CDR2 is YFSETQ. The length of the CDR3 is 13 residues. The CDR3 DNA is TGCGCCAGCAGCTCAGGGGGCGGTGAGACCCAGTACTTC. Encoded protein: CASSSGGGETQYF.

V usage is TRBV28 and J usage is TRBJ1-5; 10 nucleotides match TRBD1. V dropped 6 bases and J dropped 2; count of bases not matched to a gene: 7. Looked up from germline, CDR1 is MDHEN and CDR2 is SYDVKM. CDR3 size: 16 residues. DNA for the CDR3: TGTGCCAGCAGGGGACAGGGGATTTTGGGCAATCAGCCCCAGCATTTT. This translates into CASRGQGILGNQPQHF.